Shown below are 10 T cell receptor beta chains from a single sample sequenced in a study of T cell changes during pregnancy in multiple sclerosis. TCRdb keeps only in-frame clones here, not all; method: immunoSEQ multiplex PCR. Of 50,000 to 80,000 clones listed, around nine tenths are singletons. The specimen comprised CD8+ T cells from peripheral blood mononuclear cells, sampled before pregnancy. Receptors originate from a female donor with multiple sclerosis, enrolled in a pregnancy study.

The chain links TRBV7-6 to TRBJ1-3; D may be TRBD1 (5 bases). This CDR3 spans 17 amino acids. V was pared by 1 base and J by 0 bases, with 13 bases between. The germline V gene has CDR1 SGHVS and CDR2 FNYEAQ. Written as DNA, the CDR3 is TGTGCCAGCAGCTTAGGTCCCTGGGGCAGCTCTGGAAACACCATATATTTT. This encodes CASSLGPWGSSGNTIYF.

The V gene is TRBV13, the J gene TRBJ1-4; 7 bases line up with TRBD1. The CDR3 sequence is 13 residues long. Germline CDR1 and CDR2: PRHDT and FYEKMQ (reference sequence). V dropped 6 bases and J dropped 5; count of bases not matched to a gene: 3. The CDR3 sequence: CASRGQLNEKLFF. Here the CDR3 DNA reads TGTGCCAGCAGGGGACAGTTAAATGAAAAACTGTTTTTT.

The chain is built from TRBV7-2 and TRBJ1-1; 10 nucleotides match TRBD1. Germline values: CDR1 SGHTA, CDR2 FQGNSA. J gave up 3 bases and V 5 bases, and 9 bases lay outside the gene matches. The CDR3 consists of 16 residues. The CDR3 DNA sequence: TGTGCCAGCAGCCCGATGACAGGGGGCTTGGACACTGAAGCTTTCTTT. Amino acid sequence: CASSPMTGGLDTEAFF.

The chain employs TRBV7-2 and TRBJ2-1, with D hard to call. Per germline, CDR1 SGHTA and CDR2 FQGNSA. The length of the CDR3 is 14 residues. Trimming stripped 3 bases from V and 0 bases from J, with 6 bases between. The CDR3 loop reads CASSFDTSYNEQFF. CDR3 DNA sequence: TGTGCCAGCAGCTTTGACACCTCCTACAATGAGCAGTTCTTC.

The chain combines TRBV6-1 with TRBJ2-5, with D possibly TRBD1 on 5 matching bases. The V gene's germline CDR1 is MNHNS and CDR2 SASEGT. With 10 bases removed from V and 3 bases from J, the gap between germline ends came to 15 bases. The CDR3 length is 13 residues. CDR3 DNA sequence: TGTGCCATCGAGACAGAGAATGAAGAGACCCAGTACTTC. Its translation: CAIETENEETQYF.

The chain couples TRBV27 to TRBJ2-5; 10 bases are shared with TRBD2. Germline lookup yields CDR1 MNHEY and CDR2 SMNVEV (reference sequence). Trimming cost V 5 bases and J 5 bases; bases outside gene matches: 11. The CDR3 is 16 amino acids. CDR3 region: CASSVLAGGPQETQYF. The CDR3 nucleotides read TGTGCCAGCAGTGTCTTAGCGGGGGGTCCTCAGGAGACCCAGTACTTC.

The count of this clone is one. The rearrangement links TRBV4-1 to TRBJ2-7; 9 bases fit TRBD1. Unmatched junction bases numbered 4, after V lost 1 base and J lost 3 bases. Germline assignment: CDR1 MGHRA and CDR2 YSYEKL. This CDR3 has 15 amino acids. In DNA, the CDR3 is TGCGCCAGCAGCCAAGGGGACAGGGTTGGCTACGAGCAGTACTTC. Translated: CASSQGDRVGYEQYF.

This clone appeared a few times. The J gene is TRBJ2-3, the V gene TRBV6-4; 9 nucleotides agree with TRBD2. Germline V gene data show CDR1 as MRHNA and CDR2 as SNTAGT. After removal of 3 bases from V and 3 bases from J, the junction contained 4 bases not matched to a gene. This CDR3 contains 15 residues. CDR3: CASSEGTSPTDTQYF. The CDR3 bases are TGTGCCAGCAGTGAGGGGACTAGCCCGACAGATACGCAGTATTTT.

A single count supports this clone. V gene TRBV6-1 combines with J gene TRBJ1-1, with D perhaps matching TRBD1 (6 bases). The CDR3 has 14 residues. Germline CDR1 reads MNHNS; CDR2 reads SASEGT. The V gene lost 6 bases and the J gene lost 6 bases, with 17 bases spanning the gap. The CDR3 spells CASSRRQQGPEAFF. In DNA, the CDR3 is TGTGCCAGCAGCCGGAGACAACAGGGCCCTGAAGCTTTCTTT.

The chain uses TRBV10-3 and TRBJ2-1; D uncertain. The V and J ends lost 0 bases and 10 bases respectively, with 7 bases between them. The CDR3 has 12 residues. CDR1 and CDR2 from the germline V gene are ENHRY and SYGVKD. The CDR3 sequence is CAISESSWEQFF. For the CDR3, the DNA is TGTGCCATCAGTGAGTCTAGTTGGGAGCAGTTCTTC.